The clone carrying this T cell receptor (beta chain) has only a few counts. Its antigen is unknown. Trimming left V 2 bases short and J 0 bases short, with 28 bases between. The CDR3 runs to 21 residues. TCRdb analysed the reads with MiXCR anew, one entry per CDR3 protein. This table has roughly 200,000 distinct CDR3 sequences, 8% to 10% appearing once. The entry originates in a study of T cell repertoires in cytomegalovirus infection. Overall study results and limits: The ex vivo response was dominated by HLA-C-restricted CMV-specific TCR beta clonotypes.

Sequenced input: PBMCs. The sequence came from a human donor in good health (CMV status not recorded). Some clones in this sample may be carry-over from other donors' samples. The V call is TRBV23-1, the J call TRBJ1-1; TRBD1 might be the D (5 bases). Being an ORF, TRBV23-1 has a function that is uncertain. In DNA form, the CDR3 reads TGCGCCAGCAGTCAAGGATCACACGATTTCAGGGCATCAAGTTTGAACACTGAAGCTTTCTTT. Its protein product is CASSQGSHDFRASSLNTEAFF.